Given below is one T cell receptor beta chain in context. Looked up from germline, CDR1 is SGHKS and CDR2 is YYEKEE (reference sequence). This CDR3 is 14 amino acids long. The J segment lost 3 bases and the V segment lost 7 bases, leaving 8 bases of the junction unmatched. These data come from a study of PD-1 blockade in mismatch repair-deficient tumors. Turning to the study itself: Enrolled about 2012-2016, patients had progressing, pretreated mismatch repair-deficient cancers of 12 to 13 types.

TCRdb keeps only in-frame clones here, not all; method: immunoSEQ multiplex PCR. Among 70,000 to 95,000 clones, more than 80% were seen once, and the ten largest hold around 5.5%. The V call is TRBV5-5, the J call TRBJ2-7; 9 bases agree with TRBD2. The sequenced sample was peripheral blood, obtained 44 weeks after starting pembrolizumab. The TCR was taken from an adult with mismatch repair-deficient cancer. The CDR3 sequence: CASQALAGYYEQYF. The CDR3 bases are TGTGCCAGCCAGGCCCTAGCGGGGTACTACGAGCAGTACTTC.